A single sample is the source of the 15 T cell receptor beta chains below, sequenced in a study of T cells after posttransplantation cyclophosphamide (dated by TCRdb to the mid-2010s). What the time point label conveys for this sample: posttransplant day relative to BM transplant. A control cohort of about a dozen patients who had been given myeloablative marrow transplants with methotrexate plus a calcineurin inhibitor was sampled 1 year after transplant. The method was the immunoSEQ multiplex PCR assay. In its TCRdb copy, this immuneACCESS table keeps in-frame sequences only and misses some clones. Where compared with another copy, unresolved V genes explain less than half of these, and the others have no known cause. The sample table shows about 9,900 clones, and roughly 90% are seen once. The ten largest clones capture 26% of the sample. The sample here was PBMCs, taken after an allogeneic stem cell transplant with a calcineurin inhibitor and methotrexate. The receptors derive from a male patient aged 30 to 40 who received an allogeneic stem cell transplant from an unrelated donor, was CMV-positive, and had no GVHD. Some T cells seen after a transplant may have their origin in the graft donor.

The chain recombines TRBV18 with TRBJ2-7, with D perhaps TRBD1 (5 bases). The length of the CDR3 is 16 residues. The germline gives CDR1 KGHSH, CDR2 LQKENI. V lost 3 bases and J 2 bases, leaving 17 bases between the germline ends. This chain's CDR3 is CASSPLGLGVPYEQYF. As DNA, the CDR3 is TGTGCCAGCTCACCCCTAGGCCTAGGGGTACCCTACGAGCAGTACTTC.

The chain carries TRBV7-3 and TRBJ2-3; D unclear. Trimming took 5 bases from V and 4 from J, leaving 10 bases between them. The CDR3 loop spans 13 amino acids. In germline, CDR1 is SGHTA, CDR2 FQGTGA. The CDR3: CASSPHYPDTQYF. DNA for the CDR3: TGTGCCAGCAGCCCCCACTACCCAGATACGCAGTATTTT.

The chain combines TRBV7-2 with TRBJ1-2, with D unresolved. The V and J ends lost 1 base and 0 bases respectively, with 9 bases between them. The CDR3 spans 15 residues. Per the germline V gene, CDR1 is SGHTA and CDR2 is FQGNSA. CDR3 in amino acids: CASSLGQISNYGYTF. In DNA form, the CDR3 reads TGTGCCAGCAGCTTAGGTCAGATCTCTAACTATGGCTACACCTTC.

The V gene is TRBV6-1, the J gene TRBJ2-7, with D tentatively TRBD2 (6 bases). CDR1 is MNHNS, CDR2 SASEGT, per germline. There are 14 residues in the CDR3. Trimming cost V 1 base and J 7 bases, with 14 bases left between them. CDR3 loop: CASSEVGLLSEQYF. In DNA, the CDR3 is TGTGCCAGCAGTGAAGTCGGACTATTATCGGAGCAGTACTTC.

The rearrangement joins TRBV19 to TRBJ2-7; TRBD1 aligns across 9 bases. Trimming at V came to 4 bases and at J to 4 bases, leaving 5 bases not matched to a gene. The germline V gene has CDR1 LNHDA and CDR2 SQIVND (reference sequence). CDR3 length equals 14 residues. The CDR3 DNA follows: TGTGCCAGTAGTACACGACAGGGGGGTTACGAGCAGTACTTC. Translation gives CASSTRQGGYEQYF.

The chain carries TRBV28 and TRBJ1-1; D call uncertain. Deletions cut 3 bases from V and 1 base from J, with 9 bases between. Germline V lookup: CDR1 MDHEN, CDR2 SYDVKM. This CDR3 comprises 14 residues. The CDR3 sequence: CASSFHSGNTEAFF. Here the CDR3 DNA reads TGTGCCAGCAGTTTCCATTCCGGGAACACTGAAGCTTTCTTT.

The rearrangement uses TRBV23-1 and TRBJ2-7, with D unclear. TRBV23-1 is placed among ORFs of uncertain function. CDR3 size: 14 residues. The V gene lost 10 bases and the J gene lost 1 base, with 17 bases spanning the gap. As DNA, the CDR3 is TGCGCCACCCATTCAAAGAGGCTTTCCTACGAGCAGTACTTC. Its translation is CATHSKRLSYEQYF.

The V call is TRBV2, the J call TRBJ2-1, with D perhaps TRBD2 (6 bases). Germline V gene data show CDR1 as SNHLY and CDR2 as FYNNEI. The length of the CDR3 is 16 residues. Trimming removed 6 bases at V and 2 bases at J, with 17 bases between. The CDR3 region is CASSVGGGLTYNEQFF. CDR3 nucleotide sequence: TGTGCCAGCAGCGTAGGTGGAGGGTTGACCTACAATGAGCAGTTCTTC.

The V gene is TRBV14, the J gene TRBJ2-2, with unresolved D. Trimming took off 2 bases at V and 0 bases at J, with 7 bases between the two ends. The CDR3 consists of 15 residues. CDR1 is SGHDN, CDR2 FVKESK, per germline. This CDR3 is CASSQSGPNTGELFF. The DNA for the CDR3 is TGTGCCAGCAGCCAAAGTGGGCCGAACACCGGGGAGCTGTTTTTT.

CDR3 nucleotide sequence: TGTGCCAGCAGGCCGGGACTAGCGGGATCCGGGGAGCTGTTTTTT. Its protein is CASRPGLAGSGELFF. The chain has TRBV27 and TRBJ2-2, with 13 positions matching TRBD2. Germline CDR1 reads MNHEY; CDR2 reads SMNVEV (reference sequence). With V trimmed by 6 bases and J by 6 bases, 4 bases remained unmatched. The length of the CDR3 is 15 residues.

In nucleotides, the CDR3 is TGTGCCAGCAGCTTAGTGGTGGGACATCGGTCTACCGGGGAGCTGTTTTTT. Translating gives CASSLVVGHRSTGELFF. The chain couples TRBV7-8 to TRBJ2-2; D is possibly TRBD1 (6 bases). CDR3 length: 17 amino acids. Trimming shortened V by 1 base and J by 5 bases, and 17 bases separated the two germline ends. Germline V gene data show CDR1 as SGHVS and CDR2 as FQNEAQ.

CDR3 DNA: TGTGCCAGCAGCGCCCAGGGGGCGAGGAATGAAAAACTGTTTTTT. Encoded protein: CASSAQGARNEKLFF. The rearrangement links TRBV6-4 to TRBJ1-4; 8 positions agree with TRBD1. The V and J ends lost 6 bases and 5 bases, in that order; junction bases with no gene match: 8. Germline CDR1 reads MRHNA; CDR2 reads SNTAGT. The CDR3 has 15 amino acids.

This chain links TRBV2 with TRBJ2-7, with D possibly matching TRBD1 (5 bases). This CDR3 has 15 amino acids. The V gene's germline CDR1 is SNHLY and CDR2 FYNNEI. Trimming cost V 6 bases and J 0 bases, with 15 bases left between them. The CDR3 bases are TGTGCCAGCAGGCTATCTCAGGGCGGCTCCTACGAGCAGTACTTC. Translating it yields CASRLSQGGSYEQYF.

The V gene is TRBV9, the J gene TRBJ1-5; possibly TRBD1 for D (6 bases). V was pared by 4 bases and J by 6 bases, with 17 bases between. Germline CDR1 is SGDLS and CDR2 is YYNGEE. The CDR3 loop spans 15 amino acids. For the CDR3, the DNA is TGTGCCAGCAGCAAGGGGGGGGCAGGGAGTCAGCCCCAGCATTTT. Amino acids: CASSKGGAGSQPQHF.

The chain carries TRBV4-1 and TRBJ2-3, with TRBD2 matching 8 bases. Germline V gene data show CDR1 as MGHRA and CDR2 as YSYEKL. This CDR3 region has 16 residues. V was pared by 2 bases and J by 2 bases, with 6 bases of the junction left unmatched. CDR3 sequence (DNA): TGCGCCAGCAGCCAAACCCTAGCGGGTTTCACAGATACGCAGTATTTT. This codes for CASSQTLAGFTDTQYF.